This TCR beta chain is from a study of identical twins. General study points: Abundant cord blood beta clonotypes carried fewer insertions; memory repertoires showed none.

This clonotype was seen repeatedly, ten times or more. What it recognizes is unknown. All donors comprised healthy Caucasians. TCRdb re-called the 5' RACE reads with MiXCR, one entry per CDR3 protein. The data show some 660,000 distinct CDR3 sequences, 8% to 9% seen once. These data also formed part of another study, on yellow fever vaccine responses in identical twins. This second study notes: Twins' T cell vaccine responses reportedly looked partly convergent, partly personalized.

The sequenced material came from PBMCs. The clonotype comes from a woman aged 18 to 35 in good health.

CDR3 in amino acids: CASSQPLRTKGTDTQYF. The CDR3 DNA follows: TGTGCCAGCAGCCAACCTCTGAGGACTAAGGGCACAGATACGCAGTATTTT. The genes are TRBV5-6 and TRBJ2-3, with a tentative D call TRBD2 (6 bases). V was shortened by 4 bases and J by 1 base, with 19 bases between the two germline ends. Per the germline V gene, CDR1 is SGHDT and CDR2 is YYEEEE. The CDR3 contains 17 residues.